This entry lists 13 T cell receptor beta chains sequenced from one sample in a study of blood T cell repertoires in COVID-19. Profiling relied on immunoSEQ multiplex PCR, and the TCRdb table lists in-frame clones only, not all of them. The data show roughly 280,000 clones, with less than 90% seen just once and 4.2% held by the top ten. Source material: peripheral blood. The receptors were gathered from a man between 60 and 75 years old with acute or convalescent COVID-19.

This clone appeared a single time. This chain connects TRBV12-5 to TRBJ2-3; D possibly corresponds to TRBD1 (6 bases). V lost 7 bases and J lost 4, with 15 bases in between. This CDR3 comprises 14 residues. CDR1 LGHNT and CDR2 FRNRAP come from the germline V gene. This CDR3 reads CASAPGHGPDTQYF. Here the CDR3 DNA reads TGTGCTAGTGCCCCGGGACACGGCCCAGATACGCAGTATTTT.

J is TRBJ2-1 and V is TRBV9, with D possibly being TRBD2 (6 bases). The CDR3 totals 17 residues. Trimming took 3 bases from V and 4 from J, leaving 20 bases between them. Germline values: CDR1 SGDLS, CDR2 YYNGEE. CDR3 DNA sequence: TGTGCCAGCAGCGCCCGGTTTAAAGCGGGCGTTTACAATGAGCAGTTCTTC. Translation gives CASSARFKAGVYNEQFF.

V is TRBV2 and J is TRBJ2-2, with D maybe TRBD2 (6 bases). Trimming left V 7 bases short and J 5 bases short, with 14 bases between. Germline V CDR1 and CDR2: SNHLY, FYNNEI. The CDR3 covers 14 residues. CDR3 in DNA: TGTGCCAGCAACAATATGGGAGGAACCGGGGAGCTGTTTTTT. This encodes CASNNMGGTGELFF.

This chain joins TRBV19 and TRBJ2-1, with 9 bases identical to TRBD2. V lost 1 base and J lost 0; bases outside the gene matches: 7. Germline CDR1 reads LNHDA; CDR2 reads SQIVND (reference sequence). This CDR3 is built from 18 residues. The CDR3 sequence: CASSIVAGVFLSYNEQFF. In DNA, the CDR3 is TGTGCCAGTAGTATAGTAGCGGGGGTTTTCCTCTCCTACAATGAGCAGTTCTTC.

The chain links TRBV30 to TRBJ2-3; perhaps TRBD2 as D (5 bases). Trimming pared 3 bases from V and 0 bases from J, leaving 16 bases between. Germline V gene sequence: CDR1 GTSNPN, CDR2 SVGIG (reference sequence). This CDR3 contains 16 residues. CDR3 region: CAWSRWERSSTDTQYF. CDR3 in DNA: TGTGCCTGGAGCCGCTGGGAGCGGTCTAGCACAGATACGCAGTATTTT.

The sample holds a few counts of this clone. The chain carries TRBV7-9 and TRBJ1-1; 10 bases line up with TRBD1. V lost 7 bases, J lost 10 bases, and 15 bases stayed unmatched. This CDR3 has 15 residues. Germline CDR1 is SEHNR and CDR2 is FQNEAQ (reference sequence). CDR3 protein: CASTPPAIDRGRAFF. The CDR3 nucleotides read TGTGCCAGCACCCCCCCAGCTATTGACAGGGGGCGAGCTTTCTTT.

This CDR3 is CASSRGDLSNQPQHF. The CDR3 region has the DNA TGTGCCAGTAGTCGGGGGGATCTTAGCAATCAGCCCCAGCATTTT. The rearrangement joins TRBV19 to TRBJ1-5, with D perhaps matching TRBD1 (5 bases). CDR1 is LNHDA, CDR2 SQIVND, per germline (reference sequence). V was cut by 5 bases and J by 0 bases, with 11 bases left in between. The CDR3 runs 15 residues.

The chain carries TRBV19 and TRBJ2-6, with 9 bases fitting TRBD1. In germline, CDR1 is LNHDA, CDR2 SQIVND (reference sequence). The trim removed 5 bases at V and 0 bases at J, leaving 11 bases unmatched. This CDR3 spans 19 amino acids. CDR3 sequence: CASSFTGTGYDSGANVLTF. The CDR3 DNA is TGTGCCAGTAGTTTTACCGGGACAGGGTACGACTCTGGGGCCAACGTCCTGACTTTC.

This clone showed up just a few times. Here the CDR3 reads CAWSGQPMSEAFF. CDR3 nucleotide sequence: TGTGCCTGGAGTGGACAGCCCATGAGCGAAGCTTTCTTT. The chain employs TRBV30 and TRBJ1-1, with D possibly TRBD1 on 5 matching bases. The V and J ends lost 1 base and 8 bases respectively, with 14 bases between them. The CDR3 totals 13 residues. Germline loops: CDR1 GTSNPN, CDR2 SVGIG (reference sequence).

V and J are TRBV5-1 and TRBJ2-7, with a possible D match to TRBD2 (5 bases). Germline lookup yields CDR1 SGHRS and CDR2 YFSETQ. The CDR3 consists of 16 residues. V lost 1 base to trimming and J lost 5 bases, with 19 bases between them. Here the CDR3 reads CASSLLTVPTGDEQYF. In DNA, the CDR3 is TGCGCCAGCAGCTTGCTAACAGTACCCACCGGGGACGAGCAGTACTTC. Filled out from reference TRBV5-1 and TRBJ2-7, the complete variable domain reads KAGVTQTPRYLIKTRGQQVTLSCSPISGHRSVSWYQQTPGQGLQFLFEYFSETQRNKGNFPGRFSGRQFSNSRSEMNVSTLELGDSALYLCASSLLTVPTGDEQYFGPGTRLTVT.

The rearrangement joins TRBV6-5 to TRBJ1-2; 8 bases align to TRBD1. The CDR3 loop spans 14 amino acids. V shed 6 bases, J shed 4 bases, and the junction held 7 bases outside the gene matches. Germline loops: CDR1 MNHEY, CDR2 SVGAGI. The CDR3 bases are TGTGCCAGCAGGACTACAGGGGGTAGCTATGGCTACACCTTC. Its protein product is CASRTTGGSYGYTF.

The chain has TRBV29-1 and TRBJ2-7; 9 nucleotides match TRBD1. This CDR3 spans 15 amino acids. Trimming cost V 0 bases and J 2 bases; bases outside gene matches: 5. CDR1 is SQVTM and CDR2 is ANQGSEA in the germline V gene. CDR3 nucleotides: TGCAGCGTTGAAGACCCGGACAGGGGACCCTACGAGCAGTACTTC. Amino acids: CSVEDPDRGPYEQYF.

This clone was counted once. The V gene is TRBV3-1 (or the pseudogene TRBV3-2), the J gene TRBJ1-4, with 8 positions matching TRBD1. Germline trimming cut 5 bases from V and 7 bases from J; bases unmatched to any gene: 6. Per the germline V gene, CDR1 is LGHDT and CDR2 is YNNKEL (reference sequence). This CDR3 is 14 amino acids long. The CDR3 DNA reads as TGTGCCAGCAGCAACGGACAGGGAGTTGAAAAACTGTTTTTT. This encodes CASSNGQGVEKLFF.